These 8 T cell receptor beta chains originate from one sample sequenced in a study of shared clonotypes between healthy human individuals. This table comes from immunoSEQ multiplex PCR, and its TCRdb copy is limited to in-frame clones, with some not included. The sample lists a few million clones, 85% to 95% seen once, with under 0.45% in the top ten. The sample was naive CD4+ T cells from PBMCs. Subset specified: CD45RA+ positively selected. These receptors came from a young man in good health. Some clones in this sample may be carry-over from other donors' samples.

This clone was seen a single time. The V call is TRBV7-3, the J call TRBJ2-7; 10 bases agree with TRBD2. The CDR3 loop spans 20 amino acids. With 4 bases clipped from V and 2 bases from J, the junction kept 20 bases outside the gene matches. The germline CDR1 and CDR2 sequences are SGHTA and FQGTGA. The CDR3 nucleotides are TGTGCCAGCAGCTCCGCGTTTGCCAACGATAGCGGGAGGCGGCCCTACGAGCAGTACTTC. This encodes CASSSAFANDSGRRPYEQYF.

The chain combines TRBV4-1 with TRBJ2-7; TRBD2 agrees at 7 bases. The CDR3 has 16 residues. J lost 0 bases, V lost 2 bases, and 7 bases had no gene match. The V gene's germline CDR1 is MGHRA and CDR2 YSYEKL. The CDR3 nucleotides read TGCGCCAGCAGCCAATTGTTGCCTAGCGGCTCCTACGAGCAGTACTTC. Protein sequence: CASSQLLPSGSYEQYF.

The V gene is TRBV5-1, the J gene TRBJ2-1, with 7 bases that match TRBD2. The trim removed 1 base at V and 7 bases at J, leaving 5 bases unmatched. CDR1 is SGHRS and CDR2 is YFSETQ in the germline V gene. This CDR3 is built from 14 residues. CDR3 region: CASSLRRELNEQFF. The CDR3 DNA is TGCGCCAGCAGCTTGCGGCGGGAGCTTAATGAGCAGTTCTTC.

A note on this clone: Distinct nucleotide sequences in the sample also encode this CDR3. J is TRBJ2-1 and V is TRBV5-1; 8 positions match TRBD2. This CDR3 spans 14 amino acids. Germline V lookup: CDR1 SGHRS, CDR2 YFSETQ. J was trimmed by 7 bases and V by 1 base; bases with no gene match: 4. The chain's CDR3 is CASSLSGSGNEQFF. The CDR3 region has the DNA TGCGCCAGCAGCTTGAGCGGGAGCGGGAATGAGCAGTTCTTC.

The V call is TRBV5-1, the J call TRBJ2-1; D remains ambiguous. Germline V gene lookup returns CDR1 SGHRS and CDR2 YFSETQ. V lost 7 bases to trimming and J lost 0 bases, with 14 bases between them. This CDR3 has 15 amino acids. The CDR3 is CASSRAQSSYNEQFF. In DNA form, the CDR3 reads TGCGCCAGCTCTAGGGCGCAGAGCTCCTACAATGAGCAGTTCTTC.

A remark on this clone: This same CDR3 is encoded by further DNA sequences in the sample. The chain has TRBV5-1 and TRBJ2-5; D is undetermined. Per the germline V gene, CDR1 is SGHRS and CDR2 is YFSETQ. CDR3 length: 15 residues. V gave up 5 bases and J gave up 5 bases, with 19 bases separating them. The CDR3 nucleotides are TGCGCCAGCAGACCCAGCCCCCTGCCCCAGGAGACCCAGTACTTC. Protein: CASRPSPLPQETQYF.

The chain is built from TRBV27 and TRBJ1-2; tentatively, D is TRBD1 (6 bases). Trimming cost V 5 bases and J 4 bases, with 17 bases left between them. This CDR3 region has 15 residues. From germline, CDR1 is MNHEY and CDR2 SMNVEV (reference sequence). The chain's CDR3 is CASSPTRGGGYGYTF. In nucleotides, the CDR3 is TGTGCCAGCAGTCCGACCCGGGGAGGGGGCTATGGCTACACCTTC.

V and J are TRBV7-3 and TRBJ2-1, with TRBD2 matching over 11 bases. Germline values: CDR1 SGHTA, CDR2 FQGTGA. The CDR3 is 16 amino acids. The V gene end was trimmed by 3 bases and the J gene end by 3 bases; junction bases not matched to a gene: 4. The CDR3 loop is CASSFEGTSGYNEQFF. The CDR3 DNA sequence: TGTGCCAGCAGCTTTGAGGGGACTAGCGGCTACAATGAGCAGTTCTTC.